Below, 12 T cell receptor beta chains from the same sample are listed, as sequenced in a study of blood T cell repertoires in COVID-19. The method was immunoSEQ multiplex PCR; TCRdb's version includes in-frame clones alone and lacks a portion of them. The sample holds some 46,000 clones; 88% are singletons and the top ten take around 8.3%. Sequenced: peripheral blood. All receptors come from a middle-aged man with acute or convalescent COVID-19.

V and J are TRBV19 and TRBJ1-2; 9 bases are shared with TRBD1. V lost 3 bases and J lost 3; bases outside the gene matches: 5. The CDR3 spans 15 residues. In germline, CDR1 is LNHDA, CDR2 SQIVND (reference sequence). As DNA, the CDR3 is TGTGCCAGTAGTATTACAGGGGGCTTTGACTATGGCTACACCTTC. As protein: CASSITGGFDYGYTF. Combining the CDR3 with reference TRBV19 and TRBJ1-2 gives the whole variable domain DGGITQSPKYLFRKEGQNVTLSCEQNLNHDAMYWYRQDPGQGLRLIYYSQIVNDFQKGDIAEGYSVSREKKESFPLTVTSAQKNPTAFYLCASSITGGFDYGYTFGSGTRLTVV.

Only one count was recorded for this clone. This chain joins TRBV5-6 and TRBJ1-5; a weak D match, TRBD1 (5 bases). This CDR3 region has 15 residues. Trimming left V 4 bases short and J 3 bases short, with 14 bases between. Germline CDR1 SGHDT, CDR2 YYEEEE. The CDR3: CASSRGWQANQPQHF. The CDR3 nucleotides read TGTGCCAGCAGCCGGGGGTGGCAGGCCAATCAGCCCCAGCATTTT.

The chain recombines TRBV7-2 with TRBJ2-1; D call uncertain. The germline V gene encodes CDR1 SGHTA and CDR2 FQGNSA. The CDR3 sequence is 13 residues long. Trimming took off 3 bases at V and 7 bases at J, with 10 bases between the two ends. CDR3 coding DNA: TGTGCCAGCAGCTTCGCGCCCGGGAATGAGCAGTTCTTC. Its protein product is CASSFAPGNEQFF.

The V gene is TRBV7-3, the J gene TRBJ1-4; tentatively, D is TRBD1 (6 bases). Germline CDR1 is SGHTA and CDR2 is FQGTGA. The length of the CDR3 is 18 residues. Trimming cost V 6 bases and J 0 bases, with 20 bases left between them. The CDR3 sequence is CASSPRLTGHATNEKLFF. In DNA, the CDR3 is TGTGCCAGCAGTCCGCGACTGACAGGACATGCAACTAATGAAAAACTGTTTTTT.

The chain uses TRBV12-2 and TRBJ2-1; the table's D call, TRBD2, has no DNA check behind it. TRBV12-2 is a pseudogene. This CDR3 contains 18 residues. The DNA for the CDR3 is TGTGCAAGTCGCTCCCTCACCATTACTAGCGGGGTTTACAATGAGCAGTTCTTC. Its translation: CASRSLTITSGVYNEQFF.

The gene calls are TRBV14 and TRBJ2-7, with D possibly being TRBD2 (5 bases). This CDR3 spans 12 amino acids. Trimming cost V 2 bases and J 3 bases, with 5 bases left between them. Germline V CDR1 and CDR2: SGHDN, FVKESK. This CDR3 is CASSQRGYEQYF. In nucleotides, the CDR3 is TGTGCCAGCAGCCAACGGGGCTACGAGCAGTACTTC. The variable domain in full, with the rest retrieved from reference TRBV14 and TRBJ2-7, is EAGVTQFPSHSVIEKGQTVTLRCDPISGHDNLYWYRRVMGKEIKFLLHFVKESKQDESGMPNNRFLAERTGGTYSTLKVQPAELEDSGVYFCASSQRGYEQYFGPGTRLTVT.

The table lists this clone with a count of one. The rearrangement uses TRBV6-4 and TRBJ2-2, with 10 bases matching TRBD2. The CDR3 is 16 amino acids. The V and J ends lost 3 bases and 7 bases, in that order; junction bases with no gene match: 8. The germline V gene encodes CDR1 MRHNA and CDR2 SNTAGT. The CDR3 nucleotides read TGTGCCAGCAGTGATTCTAGCGGGAGAGTAGACGGGGAGCTGTTTTTT. This sequence encodes CASSDSSGRVDGELFF.

The genes are TRBV5-1 and TRBJ2-5, with 10 bases aligning to TRBD2. The V and J ends lost 0 bases and 5 bases, in that order; junction bases with no gene match: 7. Looked up from germline, CDR1 is SGHRS and CDR2 is YFSETQ. This CDR3 comprises 16 residues. The CDR3 loop is CASSLGSGGPRETQYF. CDR3 nucleotide sequence: TGCGCCAGCAGCTTGGGTAGCGGGGGGCCGAGGGAGACCCAGTACTTC.

The V gene is TRBV19, the J gene TRBJ1-5, with D possibly being TRBD1 (5 bases). The CDR3 loop spans 15 amino acids. Trimming left V 2 bases short and J 7 bases short, with 15 bases between. CDR1 and CDR2 from the germline V gene are LNHDA and SQIVND (reference sequence). As DNA, the CDR3 is TGTGCCAGTAGTATAATCAGGACTCGGGGGCAGCCCCAGCATTTT. This translates into CASSIIRTRGQPQHF. Using reference TRBV19 and TRBJ1-5 for the parts outside the CDR3, the full variable domain is DGGITQSPKYLFRKEGQNVTLSCEQNLNHDAMYWYRQDPGQGLRLIYYSQIVNDFQKGDIAEGYSVSREKKESFPLTVTSAQKNPTAFYLCASSIIRTRGQPQHFGDGTRLSIL.

This chain links TRBV28 with TRBJ1-2, with D maybe TRBD1 (6 bases). Trimming took 10 bases from V and 0 from J, leaving 9 bases between them. Germline CDR1 is MDHEN and CDR2 is SYDVKM. The CDR3 has 12 residues. For the CDR3, the DNA is TGTGCCACCCAGGGGTCTAACTATGGCTACACCTTC. It yields the protein CATQGSNYGYTF.

This clone was observed once. V is TRBV15 and J is TRBJ2-3, with 8 bases lining up with TRBD1. Losses at the gene ends were 4 bases for V and 2 bases for J; bases not matched to a gene: 2. Germline V gene data show CDR1 as LNHNV and CDR2 as YYDKDF (reference sequence). The CDR3 spans 14 residues. The CDR3 loop is CATSKGQVTDTQYF. CDR3 nucleotides: TGTGCCACCAGCAAGGGACAGGTCACAGATACGCAGTATTTT.

V is TRBV5-1 and J is TRBJ2-5, with a weak D call TRBD1 (6 bases). Germline loops: CDR1 SGHRS, CDR2 YFSETQ. V was trimmed by 0 bases and J by 4 bases, leaving 13 bases between them. CDR3 length equals 15 residues. The CDR3 DNA is TGCGCCAGCAGCTTGGCCGGTCAGGGGACAGAGACCCAGTACTTC. Translation gives CASSLAGQGTETQYF.